The 7 T cell receptor beta chains below all came from one sample that was sequenced in a study of T cell responses to AZD1222 COVID-19 vaccine. The data were produced by immunoSEQ multiplex PCR, yet TCRdb's version contains in-frame clones alone and is incomplete. The sample comprises around 150,000 clones, just under 95% of which are singletons, and more than 4.5% rests with the top ten. This sample comprised peripheral blood, obtained on day 0 of AZD1222 vaccination. These receptors originate from an adult in good health.

The chain employs TRBV7-2 and TRBJ1-5; D is unclear. CDR1 is SGHTA, CDR2 FQGNSA, per germline. V gave up 4 bases and J gave up 2 bases, with 12 bases separating them. This CDR3 is built from 15 residues. This CDR3 reads CASSSVRLGNQPQHF. CDR3 in DNA: TGTGCCAGCAGCTCGGTCAGGTTGGGCAATCAGCCCCAGCATTTT.

The chain recombines TRBV19 with TRBJ1-1; D is undetermined. The CDR3 totals 13 residues. V was cut by 3 bases and J by 2 bases, with 7 bases left in between. From germline, CDR1 is LNHDA and CDR2 SQIVND (reference sequence). CDR3 nucleotides: TGTGCCAGTAGTATTAGTGTTAACACTGAAGCTTTCTTT. Translation: CASSISVNTEAFF.

This chain joins TRBV7-2 and TRBJ1-6, with TRBD1 identical over 7 bases. The length of the CDR3 is 16 residues. V trimming: 4 bases; J trimming: 5 bases; junction bases outside the gene matches: 8. Germline V lookup: CDR1 SGHTA, CDR2 FQGNSA. This CDR3 reads CASSYLGGGDNSPLHF. CDR3 coding DNA: TGTGCCAGCAGCTATCTAGGGGGCGGAGATAATTCACCCCTCCACTTT.

This rearrangement joins TRBV5-1 to TRBJ1-2, with 7 bases matching TRBD1. J gave up 6 bases and V 7 bases, and 12 bases lay outside the gene matches. Germline V lookup: CDR1 SGHRS, CDR2 YFSETQ. This CDR3 is 14 amino acids long. CDR3 nucleotide sequence: TGCGCCAGCGGTGGACAGGCCCTTAAGGATGGCTACACCTTC. Amino acids: CASGGQALKDGYTF.

V gene TRBV19 combines with J gene TRBJ1-1; a weak D match, TRBD1 (6 bases). Germline lookup yields CDR1 LNHDA and CDR2 SQIVND (reference sequence). The ends were cut back, 7 bases at V and 4 bases at J, with 19 bases in the middle. The CDR3 runs to 15 residues. The CDR3 loop is CASTPGGGLSTEAFF. CDR3 bases: TGTGCCAGTACACCCGGGGGGGGGCTGAGCACTGAAGCTTTCTTT.

This chain joins TRBV27 and TRBJ2-7; D unclear. The CDR3 extends over 14 amino acids. The V end was cut by 6 bases, the J end by 5 bases, with 17 bases between. Germline lookup yields CDR1 MNHEY and CDR2 SMNVEV (reference sequence). Written as DNA, the CDR3 is TGTGCCAGCAGAACCCTAAACGGGCTCCACGAGCAGTACTTC. Its translation is CASRTLNGLHEQYF.

This chain uses TRBV5-1 with TRBJ2-1, with TRBD2 matching over 7 bases. Germline V lookup: CDR1 SGHRS, CDR2 YFSETQ. Unmatched junction bases numbered 13, after V lost 6 bases and J lost 7 bases. The CDR3 loop spans 15 amino acids. CDR3 amino acids: CASTVAGDYRNEQFF. As DNA, the CDR3 is TGCGCCAGCACGGTGGCGGGGGATTACAGGAATGAGCAGTTCTTC.